A single sample gave rise to the 17 T cell receptor beta chains below, sequenced in a study of blood T cell repertoires in COVID-19. The repertoire was sequenced with immunoSEQ multiplex PCR; TCRdb's copy has only in-frame clones and lacks some. The data hold roughly 200,000 clones, with 85% observed a single time. The sample taken for sequencing was PBMCs or T cells enriched from blood (not recorded which). The receptors stem from a man in his forties who had recovered from COVID-19.

The gene calls are TRBV19 and TRBJ2-2, with TRBD2 matching 8 bases. Germline loops: CDR1 LNHDA, CDR2 SQIVND (reference sequence). V lost 5 bases and J lost 0; bases outside the gene matches: 2. CDR3 length: 15 residues. This CDR3 is CASSRGGANTGELFF. CDR3 in DNA: TGTGCCAGTAGTCGGGGGGGCGCGAACACCGGGGAGCTGTTTTTT. Full variable domain (rest looked up from reference TRBV19 and TRBJ2-2): DGGITQSPKYLFRKEGQNVTLSCEQNLNHDAMYWYRQDPGQGLRLIYYSQIVNDFQKGDIAEGYSVSREKKESFPLTVTSAQKNPTAFYLCASSRGGANTGELFFGEGSRLTVL.

This clone was found once. This chain uses TRBV6-4 with TRBJ2-3; TRBD2 is a possible D gene (6 bases). The CDR3 extends over 15 amino acids. V gave up 3 bases and J gave up 11 bases, with 21 bases separating them. Germline loops: CDR1 MRHNA, CDR2 SNTAGT. This chain's CDR3 is CASSEGGGAAREQYF. The CDR3 coding sequence is TGTGCCAGCAGTGAGGGCGGAGGGGCCGCGAGGGAGCAGTATTTT.

This chain joins TRBV7-8 and TRBJ2-2; perhaps TRBD1 as D (6 bases). There are 16 residues in the CDR3. From germline, CDR1 is SGHVS and CDR2 FQNEAQ. The germline V and J ends were trimmed by 4 bases and 1 base, with 13 bases remaining between them. CDR3 residues: CASSYRQERNTGELFF. DNA for the CDR3: TGTGCCAGCAGCTACAGACAGGAACGGAACACCGGGGAGCTGTTTTTT.

The V and J genes are TRBV2 and TRBJ1-1; 8 bases are a match to TRBD1. Trimming took 6 bases from V and 5 from J; bases not matched to a gene: 11. This CDR3 has 15 residues. CDR1 is SNHLY, CDR2 FYNNEI, per germline. Written as DNA, the CDR3 is TGTGCCAGCAGACCGGACAGGGTTAAGGGGACTGAAGCTTTCTTT. Amino acid sequence: CASRPDRVKGTEAFF.

CDR3 residues: CASGLVLAGISYEQYF. CDR3 bases: TGTGCTAGTGGTTTGGTACTAGCGGGAATCTCCTACGAGCAGTACTTC. The chain employs TRBV12-5 and TRBJ2-7; 10 nucleotides line up with TRBD2. CDR1 and CDR2 from the germline V gene are LGHNT and FRNRAP. The ends lost 0 bases at V and 0 bases at J; junction bases unmatched: 2. This CDR3 has 16 amino acids.

With respect to this clone: This sample includes further DNA sequences coding for the same CDR3. The rearrangement uses TRBV18 and TRBJ2-7; 8 nucleotides match TRBD1. The germline gives CDR1 KGHSH, CDR2 LQKENI. V shed 3 bases, J shed 1 base, and the junction held 2 bases outside the gene matches. The CDR3 is 14 amino acids. CDR3 DNA: TGTGCCAGCTCACCCGGACAGGGATCCTACGAGCAGTACTTC. As protein: CASSPGQGSYEQYF. Full variable domain (remainder filled in from reference TRBV18 and TRBJ2-7): NAGVMQNPRHLVRRRGQEARLRCSPMKGHSHVYWYRQLPEEGLKFMVYLQKENIIDESGMPKERFSAEFPKEGPSILRIQQVVRGDSAAYFCASSPGQGSYEQYFGPGTRLTVT.

The V gene is TRBV29-1, the J gene TRBJ1-2; no reliable D call. This CDR3 comprises 14 residues. The germline V and J ends were trimmed by 3 bases and 4 bases, with 15 bases remaining between them. Germline V gives CDR1 SQVTM, CDR2 ANQGSEA. In DNA, the CDR3 is TGCAGCGTTGAGGTCAGTCGGGGTGCCTATGGCTACACCTTC. Its protein product is CSVEVSRGAYGYTF.

Points on this clone: Given a much more abundant clone one base away, this may be a read error. V is TRBV19 and J is TRBJ2-1; TRBD2 matches at 7 bases. The CDR3 sequence is 14 residues long. Germline lookup yields CDR1 LNHDA and CDR2 SQIVND (reference sequence). Trimming took 4 bases from V and 0 from J; bases not matched to a gene: 0. The CDR3 is CASSSGSSYNEQFF. The CDR3 region has the DNA TGTGCCAGTAGTAGCGGGAGCTCCTACAATGAGCAGTTCTTC.

The chain joins TRBV7-6 to TRBJ2-2, with D uncertain. Germline values: CDR1 SGHVS, CDR2 FNYEAQ. The CDR3 has 14 amino acids. Between the trimmed V and J ends, which lost 1 base and 5 bases, there was a span of 8 bases. The CDR3 here is CASSLVLATGELFF. In DNA form, the CDR3 reads TGTGCCAGCAGCTTAGTATTAGCAACCGGGGAGCTGTTTTTT.

The CDR3 spells CASRSQGTGMNTEAFF. DNA for the CDR3: TGTGCAAGTCGCTCTCAGGGGACAGGGATGAACACTGAAGCTTTCTTT. The chain combines TRBV12-2 with TRBJ1-1; the table gives TRBD1 as D, unverified against the DNA. TRBV12-2 is a known pseudogene. The CDR3 contains 16 residues.

The chain joins TRBV4-3 to TRBJ2-3, with 11 bases matching TRBD2. Trimming removed 2 bases from V and 4 bases from J; junction bases left unmatched: 8. The germline V gene has CDR1 LGHNA and CDR2 YSLEER. The length of the CDR3 is 17 residues. The DNA of the CDR3 is TGCGCCAGCAGCCAAAGTAGACTAGCGGGACGCGCAGATACGCAGTATTTT. It yields the protein CASSQSRLAGRADTQYF.

DNA for the CDR3: TGTGCCAGCAGTTCTATAGCGGGAGTTTTCGGTGAGACCCAGTACTTC. Translation gives CASSSIAGVFGETQYF. The chain joins TRBV27 to TRBJ2-5, with 9 bases that match TRBD2. This CDR3 is built from 16 residues. V was clipped by 4 bases and J by 5 bases; unmatched bases: 11. Germline lookup yields CDR1 MNHEY and CDR2 SMNVEV (reference sequence).

V is TRBV28 and J is TRBJ1-2; the D is unclear. The ends were cut back, 8 bases at V and 4 bases at J, with 11 bases in the middle. This CDR3 region has 12 residues. Germline CDR1 reads MDHEN; CDR2 reads SYDVKM. DNA of the CDR3: TGTGCCAGCTCCGGTCGGTCCTATGGCTACACCTTC. It yields the protein CASSGRSYGYTF.

The chain carries TRBV30 and TRBJ2-7; D perhaps matches TRBD1 (5 bases). CDR3 length equals 12 residues. The V and J ends lost 5 bases and 7 bases respectively, with 15 bases between them. CDR1 and CDR2 from the germline V gene are GTSNPN and SVGIG (reference sequence). The CDR3, as DNA: TGTGCCTGGGGCCTGCCAGGGTTGGAGCAGTACTTC. It codes for CAWGLPGLEQYF.

The CDR3 nucleotides are TGTGCCAGCAGTTTTGGGACAGTGGGATTTACTGAAGCTTTCTTT. This sequence encodes CASSFGTVGFTEAFF. This chain links TRBV28 with TRBJ1-1; 7 bases align to TRBD1. In germline, CDR1 is MDHEN, CDR2 SYDVKM. The V gene end was trimmed by 3 bases and the J gene end by 5 bases; junction bases not matched to a gene: 9. The CDR3 extends over 15 amino acids.

This clone was picked up a small number of times. The rearrangement joins TRBV11-3 to TRBJ1-1; possibly TRBD1 for D (6 bases). V was shortened by 0 bases and J by 5 bases, with 10 bases between the two germline ends. The CDR3 has 14 amino acids. Germline V gives CDR1 SGHNT, CDR2 YENEEA. CDR3 in amino acids: CASSLEGAGTEAFF. The CDR3 region has the DNA TGTGCCAGCAGCTTAGAGGGGGCAGGAACTGAAGCTTTCTTT.

The chain links TRBV28 to TRBJ2-3; D remains unclear. The V end lost 5 bases, the J end lost 2 bases, and 8 bases lay between the germline ends. The CDR3 consists of 13 residues. Germline assignment: CDR1 MDHEN and CDR2 SYDVKM. The CDR3, as DNA: TGTGCCAGCAGTCCTAGACCCACAGATACGCAGTATTTT. Translating it yields CASSPRPTDTQYF. Full variable domain (outside the CDR3, taken from reference TRBV28 and TRBJ2-3): DVKVTQSSRYLVKRTGEKVFLECVQDMDHENMFWYRQDPGLGLRLIYFSYDVKMKEKGDIPEGYSVSREKKERFSLILESASTNQTSMYLCASSPRPTDTQYFGPGTRLTVL.